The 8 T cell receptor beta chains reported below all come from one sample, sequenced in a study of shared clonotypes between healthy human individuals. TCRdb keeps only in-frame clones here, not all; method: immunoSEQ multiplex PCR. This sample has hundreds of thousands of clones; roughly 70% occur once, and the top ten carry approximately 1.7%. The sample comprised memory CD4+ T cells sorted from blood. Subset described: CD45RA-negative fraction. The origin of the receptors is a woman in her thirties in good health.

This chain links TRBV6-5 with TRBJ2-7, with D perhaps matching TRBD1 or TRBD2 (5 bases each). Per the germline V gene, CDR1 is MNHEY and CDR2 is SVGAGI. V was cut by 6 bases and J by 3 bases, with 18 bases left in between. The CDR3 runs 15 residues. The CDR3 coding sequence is TGTGCCAGCAGGCGAGCACAGGAAAGCGGCTACGAGCAGTACTTC. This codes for CASRRAQESGYEQYF.

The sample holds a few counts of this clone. Written as DNA, the CDR3 is TGTGCCAGCAGTGGGCGAGGGCTAGCGGATACCTACAATGAGCAGTTCTTC. Translating it yields CASSGRGLADTYNEQFF. The chain has TRBV6-1 and TRBJ2-1, with 7 bases aligning to TRBD2. There are 17 residues in the CDR3. V was clipped by 4 bases and J by 2 bases; unmatched bases: 11. Germline CDR1 MNHNS, CDR2 SASEGT.

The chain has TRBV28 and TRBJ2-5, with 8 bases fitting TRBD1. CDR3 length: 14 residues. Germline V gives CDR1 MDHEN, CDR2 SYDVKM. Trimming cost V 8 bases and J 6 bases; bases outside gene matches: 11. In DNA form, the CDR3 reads TGTGCCAGCTCGGCAGGGGGCGCATTGAAGACCCAGTACTTC. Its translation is CASSAGGALKTQYF.

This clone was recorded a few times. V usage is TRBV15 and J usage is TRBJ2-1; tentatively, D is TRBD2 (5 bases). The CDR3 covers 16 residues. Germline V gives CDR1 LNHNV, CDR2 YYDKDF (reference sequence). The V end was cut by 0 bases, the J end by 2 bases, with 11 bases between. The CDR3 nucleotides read TGTGCCACCAGCAGAGATCCGGACTCGGCCTACAATGAGCAGTTCTTC. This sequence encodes CATSRDPDSAYNEQFF.

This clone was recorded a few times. This chain's CDR3 is CASSLGPPGQGDGYTF. The CDR3 nucleotides read TGTGCCAGCAGCTTAGGACCCCCGGGACAGGGGGATGGCTACACCTTC. The genes are TRBV7-9 and TRBJ1-2; TRBD1 matches at 11 bases. Looked up from germline, CDR1 is SEHNR and CDR2 is FQNEAQ (reference sequence). The CDR3 consists of 16 residues. V lost 1 base, J lost 6 bases, and 7 bases stayed unmatched.

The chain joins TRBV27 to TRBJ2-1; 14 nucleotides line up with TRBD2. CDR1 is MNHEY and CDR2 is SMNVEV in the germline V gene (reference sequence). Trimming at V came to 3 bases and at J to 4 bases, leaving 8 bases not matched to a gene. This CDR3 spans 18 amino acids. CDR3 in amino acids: CASSLGLAGASRYNEQFF. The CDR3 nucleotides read TGTGCCAGCAGTTTGGGACTAGCGGGAGCGTCTAGGTACAATGAGCAGTTCTTC.

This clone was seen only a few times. This chain's CDR3 is CASSRDGNEKLFF. In DNA form, the CDR3 reads TGTGCCAGCTCCCGGGACGGTAATGAAAAACTGTTTTTT. The chain uses TRBV27 and TRBJ1-4; D may be TRBD1 (5 bases). Trimming took 8 bases from V and 4 from J, leaving 11 bases between them. This CDR3 has 13 residues. Germline V gene lookup returns CDR1 MNHEY and CDR2 SMNVEV (reference sequence).

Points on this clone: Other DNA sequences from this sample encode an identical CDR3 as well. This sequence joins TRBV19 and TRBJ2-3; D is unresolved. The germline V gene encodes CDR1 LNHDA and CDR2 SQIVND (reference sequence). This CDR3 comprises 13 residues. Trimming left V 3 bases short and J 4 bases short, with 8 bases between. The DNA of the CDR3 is TGTGCCAGTAGTATTGGGCTGGCAGATACGCAGTATTTT. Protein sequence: CASSIGLADTQYF.